This TCR beta chain was observed in a study of blood T cells in healthy people across ages. Regarding the study as a whole: PBMCs that were unsorted prevented a conclusive naive versus antigen-experienced comparison. Age advanced and TCR beta diversity per million T cells fell, roughly linearly.

This clonotype showed up just a few times. Antigen specificity is unknown. PCR was performed a second time for about 6 to 11 cycles using a sample-barcoded 5' primer and a J-beta primer mix. Through a template-switch adaptor with 12 random nucleotides, each cDNA molecule received a tag. TCRdb re-called the 5' RACE reads with MiXCR, one entry per CDR3 protein. Counted here are fewer than 1,000,000 distinct CDR3 sequences, about half occurring once; the ten biggest clones make up 15% to 20%. Extracted total RNA amounted to at least 5 micrograms for each sample. The length of the CDR3 is 13 residues. Germline V gene sequence: CDR1 DFQATT, CDR2 SNEGSKA (reference sequence). The V end was cut by 0 bases, the J end by 1 base, with 4 bases between.

The clonotype originates from an elderly man in good health. The sequenced sample was blood. The J gene is TRBJ1-5, the V gene TRBV20-1; D remains ambiguous. The CDR3 region has the DNA TGCAGTGCTAGAGAGGTCAGCAATCAGCCCCAGCATTTT. This gives the protein CSAREVSNQPQHF.